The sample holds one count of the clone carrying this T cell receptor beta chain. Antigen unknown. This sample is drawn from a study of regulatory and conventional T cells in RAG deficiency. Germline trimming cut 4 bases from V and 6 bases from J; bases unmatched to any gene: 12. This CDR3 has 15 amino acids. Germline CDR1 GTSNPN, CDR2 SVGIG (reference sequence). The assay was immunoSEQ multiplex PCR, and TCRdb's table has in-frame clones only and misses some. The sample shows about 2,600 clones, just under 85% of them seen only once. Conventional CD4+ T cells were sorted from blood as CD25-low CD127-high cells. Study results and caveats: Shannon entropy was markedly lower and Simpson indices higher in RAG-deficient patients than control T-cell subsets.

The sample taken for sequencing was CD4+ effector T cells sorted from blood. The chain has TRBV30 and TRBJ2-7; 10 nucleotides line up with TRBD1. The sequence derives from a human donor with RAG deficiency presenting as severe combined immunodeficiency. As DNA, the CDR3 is TGTGCCTGGATTCAGGGGACAGGGGACTCGGGCGAGCAGTACTTC. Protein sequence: CAWIQGTGDSGEQYF.